These T cell receptor beta chains were read from a single sample in a study of a mutant IDH1 vaccine in newly diagnosed glioma. The protocol was immunoSEQ multiplex PCR, while the TCRdb copy is restricted to in-frame clones and leaves out a portion. The sample includes approximately 88,000 clones, 80% of them seen just once. The specimen was PBMCs, collected from a glioma patient treated with radiotherapy, temozolomide or both. The receptors here all came from a man aged 40-50 years with glioma. Each CDR3 is given with its conserved first and last residue. A D gene is named only where the DNA matches it firmly. Rows give clone size only sometimes, using once, few, many, or a class for an expanded clone.

length: 15
V: TRBV7-2
J: TRBJ1-6
size: NA
D: NA
CDR3: CASSLFQGDNSPLHF
DNA: TGTGCCAGCAGCTTATTCCAGGGAGATAATTCACCCCTCCACTTT

length: 15
V: TRBV2
J: TRBJ1-1
size: NA
D: NA
CDR3: CASSFQGTGNTEAFF
DNA: TGTGCCAGCAGTTTTCAGGGGACTGGGAACACTGAAGCTTTCTTT

length: 13
V: TRBV4-2
J: TRBJ2-2
size: NA
D: NA
CDR3: CASRSANTGELFF
DNA: TGTGCCAGCAGGTCCGCGAACACCGGGGAGCTGTTTTTT

length: 13
V: TRBV7-9
J: TRBJ1-3
size: NA
D: NA
CDR3: CASSLLTGNTIYF
DNA: TGTGCCAGCAGCTTACTAACAGGAAACACCATATATTTT

length: 14
V: TRBV27
J: TRBJ2-2
size: NA
D: NA
CDR3: CASRPEIAAGELFF
DNA: TGTGCCAGCAGACCCGAAATCGCGGCCGGGGAGCTGTTTTTT

length: 12
V: TRBV6-5
J: TRBJ2-1
size: NA
D: NA
CDR3: CASSYGTTGQFF
DNA: TGTGCCAGCAGTTACGGAACTACCGGGCAGTTCTTC

length: 14
V: TRBV15
J: TRBJ2-7
size: NA
D: TRBD2
CDR3: CATSSLAGGAEQYF
DNA: TGTGCCACCAGCAGTCTTGCGGGGGGAGCCGAGCAGTACTTC

length: 12
V: TRBV7-2
J: TRBJ2-3
size: NA
D: NA
CDR3: CASSLDPAAPDF
DNA: TGTGCCAGCAGCTTAGATCCGGCTGCGCCCGATTTT

length: 16
V: TRBV9
J: TRBJ2-1
size: few
D: TRBD2
CDR3: CASSGKTSGLNNEQFF
DNA: TGTGCCAGCAGCGGCAAGACTAGCGGGCTGAACAATGAGCAGTTCTTC

length: 14
V: TRBV5-1
J: TRBJ1-3
size: NA
D: NA
CDR3: CASSEPGAGNTIYF
DNA: TGCGCCAGCAGCGAACCTGGGGCTGGAAACACCATATATTTT

length: 16
V: TRBV7-6
J: TRBJ2-2
size: NA
D: NA
CDR3: CASSFRGIGTPGELFF
DNA: TGTGCCAGCAGCTTCAGGGGCATCGGGACCCCCGGGGAGCTGTTTTTT

length: 14
V: TRBV11-3
J: TRBJ2-2
size: NA
D: TRBD1
CDR3: CASRGDRVTGELFF
DNA: TGTGCCAGCAGGGGGGACAGGGTCACCGGGGAGCTGTTTTTT

length: 15
V: TRBV5-5
J: TRBJ1-5
size: NA
D: NA
CDR3: CASSLVVGYNQPQHF
DNA: TGTGCCAGCAGCTTGGTCGTTGGATACAATCAGCCCCAGCATTTT

length: 17
V: TRBV28
J: TRBJ2-1
size: NA
D: TRBD2
CDR3: CASSSPGLAGAYNEQFF
DNA: TGTGCCAGCAGTTCACCAGGACTAGCGGGAGCCTACAATGAGCAGTTCTTC

length: 16
V: TRBV7-9
J: TRBJ1-5
size: NA
D: NA
CDR3: CASSPIGERSDQPQHF
DNA: TGTGCCAGCAGCCCGATTGGGGAAAGATCTGATCAGCCCCAGCATTTT

length: 16
V: TRBV4-1
J: TRBJ2-3
size: NA
D: NA
CDR3: CASSQEWRPRGFTQYF
DNA: TGCGCCAGCAGCCAAGAGTGGCGCCCCAGAGGGTTCACGCAGTATTTT

length: 15
V: TRBV4-2
J: TRBJ1-2
size: NA
D: NA
CDR3: CASSPDNRVWYGYTF
DNA: TGTGCCAGCAGCCCCGACAACCGGGTATGGTATGGCTACACCTTC

length: 15
V: TRBV4-1
J: TRBJ2-2
size: NA
D: NA
CDR3: CASSQGGQNTGELFF
DNA: TGCGCCAGCAGCCAGGGGGGACAGAACACCGGGGAGCTGTTTTTT

length: 8
V: TRBV2
J: TRBJ1-2
size: NA
D: TRBD1
CDR3: CVGQGYSF
DNA: TGTGTCGGACAGGGGTATTCCTTC

length: 13
V: TRBV4-2
J: TRBJ2-5
size: NA
D: NA
CDR3: CASSQDRRETQYF
DNA: TGTGCCAGCAGCCAAGATAGAAGAGAGACCCAGTACTTC

length: 15
V: TRBV28
J: TRBJ1-3
size: NA
D: NA
CDR3: CASSPPLQSGYTIYF
DNA: TGTGCCAGCAGTCCCCCTCTGCAGTCGGGATACACCATATATTTT

length: 14
V: TRBV27
J: TRBJ1-2
size: NA
D: TRBD1
CDR3: CASRGAGGDYGYTF
DNA: TGTGCCAGCAGGGGGGCAGGGGGGGACTATGGCTACACCTTC

length: 13
V: TRBV10-3
J: TRBJ1-1
size: many
D: NA
CDR3: CAISERSSTEAFF
DNA: TGTGCCATCAGTGAGAGGTCGAGCACTGAAGCTTTCTTT

length: 12
V: TRBV5-4
J: TRBJ1-2
size: NA
D: NA
CDR3: CASSLNRNGYTF
DNA: TGTGCCAGCAGCTTGAACAGGAATGGCTACACCTTC

length: 14
V: TRBV30
J: TRBJ1-1
size: few
D: NA
CDR3: CAHGVSWQNTEAFF
DNA: TGTGCCCATGGGGTGTCGTGGCAGAACACTGAAGCTTTCTTT

length: 13
V: TRBV19
J: TRBJ1-2
size: NA
D: NA
CDR3: CASRLLRDYGYTF
DNA: TGTGCCAGCAGGCTCTTGCGGGACTATGGCTACACCTTC

length: 14
V: TRBV6-5
J: TRBJ1-4
size: few
D: NA
CDR3: CASSYGAENEKLFF
DNA: TGTGCCAGCAGTTACGGGGCAGAGAATGAAAAACTGTTTTTT

length: 12
V: TRBV29-1
J: TRBJ2-7
size: NA
D: NA
CDR3: CSVESAAYEQYF
DNA: TGCAGCGTTGAGTCGGCGGCCTACGAGCAGTACTTC